Presented here are 16 T cell receptor beta chains from one specimen sequenced in a study of graft-versus-host responses after intestinal transplantation. The data were produced by immunoSEQ multiplex PCR, yet TCRdb's version contains in-frame clones alone and is incomplete. The data contain around 37,000 clones, around 90% of them singletons. Processing of graft tissue released intraepithelial and lamina propria lymphocytes. Sequenced here: ileum tissue, sampled 200 to 210 days after intestinal transplant. These receptors came from a human patient who received an intestinal transplant, so some T cells may come from the graft donor.

To note about this clone: The same CDR3 also results from other DNA sequences found in this sample. This rearrangement joins TRBV27 to TRBJ1-6; the D gene is possibly TRBD1 (5 bases). This CDR3 has 17 amino acids. From germline, CDR1 is MNHEY and CDR2 SMNVEV (reference sequence). Trimming took off 1 base at V and 4 bases at J, with 14 bases between the two ends. In DNA, the CDR3 is TGTGCCAGCAGTTTATATCCCCGAGGGGCTTATAATTCACCCCTCCACTTT. It is translated as CASSLYPRGAYNSPLHF.

The V gene is TRBV19, the J gene TRBJ2-1, with D tentatively TRBD1 (5 bases). Germline lookup yields CDR1 LNHDA and CDR2 SQIVND (reference sequence). V lost 3 bases and J lost 1, with 10 bases in between. The CDR3 has 15 residues. As DNA, the CDR3 is TGTGCCAGTAGTATGGGGCCGCGGTCCTACAATGAGCAGTTCTTC. Protein product: CASSMGPRSYNEQFF.

In this sample, this clone turned up once. The gene calls are TRBV5-1 and TRBJ2-2; D is uncertain. This CDR3 has 14 residues. Looked up from germline, CDR1 is SGHRS and CDR2 is YFSETQ. Trimming shortened V by 2 bases and J by 1 base, and 6 bases separated the two germline ends. CDR3 sequence reads: CASSFTGNTGELFF. The CDR3 bases are TGCGCCAGCAGCTTTACGGGGAACACCGGGGAGCTGTTTTTT.

The V call is TRBV7-8, the J call TRBJ2-7; 11 bases map to TRBD2. V shed 5 bases and J 1 base; nucleotides not matched to a gene: 10. Germline V gives CDR1 SGHVS, CDR2 FQNEAQ. CDR3 length: 17 amino acids. The CDR3 sequence is CASSTLAGVPPSYEQYF. In nucleotides, the CDR3 is TGTGCCAGCAGCACACTAGCGGGGGTGCCTCCTTCCTACGAGCAGTACTTC.

V is TRBV5-1 and J is TRBJ1-2; D perhaps matches TRBD1 (6 bases). Germline loops: CDR1 SGHRS, CDR2 YFSETQ. Trimming cost V 4 bases and J 4 bases, with 11 bases left between them. This CDR3 contains 13 residues. The CDR3 is CASSPDSRYGYTF. DNA of the CDR3: TGCGCCAGCAGCCCGGACAGTCGCTATGGCTACACCTTC.

J is TRBJ1-1 and V is TRBV2, with D uncertain. The CDR3 consists of 13 residues. Germline V gene data show CDR1 as SNHLY and CDR2 as FYNNEI. V was trimmed by 0 bases and J by 8 bases, leaving 10 bases between them. This chain's CDR3 is CASSEATLAEAFF. In nucleotides, the CDR3 is TGTGCCAGCAGTGAAGCGACCCTTGCCGAAGCTTTCTTT.

The chain carries TRBV28 and TRBJ2-5, with TRBD2 matching 7 bases. The CDR3 spans 13 residues. The trim removed 4 bases at V and 5 bases at J, leaving 4 bases unmatched. CDR1 MDHEN and CDR2 SYDVKM come from the germline V gene. DNA of the CDR3: TGTGCCAGCAGTTGGGGGGGAGATGAGACCCAGTACTTC. Translation: CASSWGGDETQYF.

The chain couples TRBV5-6 to TRBJ2-3, with 9 bases that match TRBD1. This CDR3 is built from 15 residues. Germline CDR1 reads SGHDT; CDR2 reads YYEEEE. After removal of 0 bases from V and 2 bases from J, the junction contained 1 base not matched to a gene. For the CDR3, the DNA is TGTGCCAGCAGCTTGGGGACAGGGGCCACAGATACGCAGTATTTT. Protein product: CASSLGTGATDTQYF.

The V call is TRBV28, the J call TRBJ1-5, with TRBD1 identical over 8 bases. Germline values: CDR1 MDHEN, CDR2 SYDVKM. J lost 6 bases, V lost 5 bases, and 15 bases had no gene match. This CDR3 has 17 amino acids. CDR3 DNA: TGTGCCAGCAGTCCGGCTAGCGCAGGGGGCGTATCTCAGCCCCAGCATTTT. As protein: CASSPASAGGVSQPQHF.

The CDR3 sequence is CSVEFSTDTQYF. The CDR3 DNA sequence: TGCAGCGTTGAATTTAGCACAGATACGCAGTATTTT. The chain carries TRBV29-1 and TRBJ2-3; D unclear. The CDR3 totals 12 residues. Trimming stripped 2 bases from V and 0 bases from J, with 3 bases between. Germline assignment: CDR1 SQVTM and CDR2 ANQGSEA.

The chain combines TRBV19 with TRBJ2-7, with D perhaps matching TRBD1 (5 bases). The CDR3 is 14 amino acids. From germline, CDR1 is LNHDA and CDR2 SQIVND (reference sequence). Trimming removed 5 bases at V and 2 bases at J, with 13 bases between. DNA for the CDR3: TGTGCCAGTAGTCTCTCAGGGCCAACCTACGAGCAGTACTTC. Its translation is CASSLSGPTYEQYF.

The chain is built from TRBV6-5 and TRBJ2-7; 7 nucleotides match TRBD1. The ends lost 3 bases at V and 1 base at J; junction bases unmatched: 9. The CDR3 is 16 residues long. The germline V gene encodes CDR1 MNHEY and CDR2 SVGAGI. The CDR3 DNA follows: TGTGCCAGCAGTTATTACAGGGGAGTGGGGTCCTACGAGCAGTACTTC. Translation gives CASSYYRGVGSYEQYF.

Comments on this clone: Other DNA sequences in the same sample also yield this CDR3. This chain uses TRBV5-4 with TRBJ1-2; the match to TRBD1 covers 7 bases. The germline V gene encodes CDR1 SGHNT and CDR2 YYREEE (reference sequence). This CDR3 comprises 14 residues. V shed 0 bases and J 4 bases; nucleotides not matched to a gene: 3. The CDR3 region has the DNA TGTGCCAGCAGCTTGGATTCAGGGGGCTATGGCTACACCTTC. Amino acids: CASSLDSGGYGYTF.

V gene TRBV9 combines with J gene TRBJ2-6; no clear D. The germline V and J ends were trimmed by 4 bases and 0 bases, with 14 bases remaining between them. The germline V gene encodes CDR1 SGDLS and CDR2 YYNGEE. The CDR3 loop spans 17 amino acids. The CDR3 protein is CASSLDGPVSGANVLTF. The CDR3 DNA reads TGTGCCAGCAGCTTGGACGGCCCTGTCTCTGGGGCCAACGTCCTGACTTTC. The complete variable domain, with remaining parts taken from reference TRBV9 and TRBJ2-6, reads DSGVTQTPKHLITATGQRVTLRCSPRSGDLSVYWYQQSLDQGLQFLIQYYNGEERAKGNILERFSAQQFPDLHSELNLSSLELGDSALYFCASSLDGPVSGANVLTFGAGSRLTVL.

The count of this clone is one. V usage is TRBV9 and J usage is TRBJ2-7; D is unresolved. The CDR3 covers 14 residues. V was trimmed by 1 base and J by 0 bases, leaving 8 bases between them. Germline V gives CDR1 SGDLS, CDR2 YYNGEE. The CDR3 DNA follows: TGTGCCAGCAGCGTATTTGTAAACTCCTACGAGCAGTACTTC. It codes for CASSVFVNSYEQYF.

The chain links TRBV7-3 to TRBJ2-1; 8 nucleotides line up with TRBD1. CDR3 length: 13 amino acids. Trimming cost V 2 bases and J 9 bases; bases outside gene matches: 3. Germline CDR1 is SGHTA and CDR2 is FQGTGA. CDR3 sequence (DNA): TGTGCCAGCAGCTTATCAGGGGGCGGTGAGCAGTTCTTC. Translated, it gives CASSLSGGGEQFF.